Sequencing of this T cell receptor beta chain was carried out in a study of long-term antiretroviral therapy in people with HIV. Survey-level resolution applied to immunoSEQ assay v3.0. Assay: immunoSEQ multiplex PCR; the TCRdb copy retains only in-frame clones and omits some. The data hold about 50,000 clones, with around 84% observed a single time. This clone was observed once. The sequence was collected from a woman aged 18-29 years with HIV. Sequencing used unsorted PBMCs, obtained 0.8 years after starting antiretroviral therapy.

The CDR3 spells CASSQVASGKVGELFF. The CDR3 DNA sequence: TGCGCCAGCAGCCAAGTGGCTAGCGGGAAGGTCGGGGAGCTGTTTTTT. This chain connects TRBV4-3 to TRBJ2-2, with 9 bases identical to TRBD2. The V gene's germline CDR1 is LGHNA and CDR2 YSLEER. This CDR3 spans 16 amino acids. The ends lost 1 base at V and 7 bases at J; junction bases unmatched: 7.